Listed below are T cell receptor beta chains from one sample, sequenced in a study of early T cells in non-severe SARS-CoV-2 infection. One entry per CDR3 protein, called by TCRdb with MiXCR from the 5' RACE reads. The table shows tens of thousands of distinct CDR3 sequences, with roughly 12% occurring only once. Sequencing used whole blood. All receptors derive from an adult who was a healthcare worker with PCR-confirmed SARS-CoV-2 infection or an uninfected control (not recorded which). CDR3s include the opening cysteine and the closing phenylalanine or tryptophan. D genes are given only for firm matches. Part of the rows lack a size; the others show once, few, many or a class for expanded clones.

clone size | J gene | V gene | D gene | CDR3 DNA | CDR3 protein
few | TRBJ2-1 | TRBV7-2 | - | TGTGCCAGCATAAAGCAGCCGAACAATGAGCAGTTCTTC | CASIKQPNNEQFF
many | TRBJ1-1 | TRBV12-3/TRBV12-4 | TRBD1 | TGTGCCAGCAGCCGTGACAGGGGGCTTACTGAAGCTTTCTTT | CASSRDRGLTEAFF
few | TRBJ2-3 | TRBV20-1 | TRBD1 | TGCAGTGCTCCTCTTGTGCGGACAGGGACAGATACGCAGTATTTT | CSAPLVRTGTDTQYF
many | TRBJ1-3 | TRBV6-6 | - | TGTGCCAGCAGGCAACAGGGATTGGAACACACCATATATTTT | CASRQQGLEHTIYF
- | TRBJ1-5 | TRBV20-1 | - | TGCAGTGCTGCACGGGATTATAGCAATCAGCCCCAGCATTTT | CSAARDYSNQPQHF
- | TRBJ2-2 | TRBV6-6 | TRBD2 | TGTGCCAGCACCCCAGGGACTAGCGGCTCGAACACCGGGGAGCTGTTTTTT | CASTPGTSGSNTGELFF
- | TRBJ2-5 | TRBV5-4 | - | TGTGCCAGCAGCTTGGAAGCCAGGGCAGGGGCCCGTCAAGAGACCCAGTACTTC | CASSLEARAGARQETQYF
many | TRBJ1-2 | TRBV20-1 | - | TGCAGTGCTAGAGATTCATCAGGGTCGTATGGCTACACCTTC | CSARDSSGSYGYTF
- | TRBJ1-1 | TRBV12-3/TRBV12-4 | TRBD1 | TGTGCCAGCAGCAGGGGACAGGGGATCATGAACACTGAAGCTTTCTTT | CASSRGQGIMNTEAFF
- | TRBJ2-3 | TRBV3-1 | TRBD2 | TGTGCCAGCAGCGCGGGACTAGCGGGGACCACAGATACGCAGTATTTT | CASSAGLAGTTDTQYF
many | TRBJ2-7 | TRBV6-1 | TRBD1 | TGTGCCAGCAGTGAAGCGTCGTGGGACAGCTCCTACGAGCAGTACTTC | CASSEASWDSSYEQYF
- | TRBJ2-2 | TRBV23-1 | TRBD2 | TGCGCCAGCAGAAGGGGAGGGCGGACCGGGGAGCTGTTTTTT | CASRRGGRTGELFF
many | TRBJ2-7 | TRBV28 | TRBD1 | TGTGCCAGCAGTTTCCATTCGACAGGGGGCTCCCACGAGCAGTACTTC | CASSFHSTGGSHEQYF
few | TRBJ1-1 | TRBV20-1 | - | TGCAGTGCTAGAGCCCCACCGGGAGTGAACACTGAAGCTTTCTTT | CSARAPPGVNTEAFF
many | TRBJ1-2 | TRBV7-9 | - | TGTGCCAGCAGCTTAGGGACCAACTATGGCTACACCTTC | CASSLGTNYGYTF
many | TRBJ1-6 | TRBV7-9 | - | TGTGCCAGCAGCCCCGACGGGGAATCACCCCTCCACTTT | CASSPDGESPLHF
few | TRBJ2-1 | TRBV5-1 | TRBD1 | TGCGCCAGCAGCTACGTCCCGGGACAGGGGAATGAGCAGTTCTTC | CASSYVPGQGNEQFF
- | TRBJ2-7 | TRBV5-5 | - | TGTGCCAGCAGCTGGGAAAGGGGGTCAGGCGAGCAGTACTTC | CASSWERGSGEQYF
few | TRBJ1-5 | TRBV6-2/TRBV6-3 | TRBD1 | TGTGCCAGCAGTTACGGGGACAGTGAAGCTCAGCCCCAGCATTTT | CASSYGDSEAQPQHF
many | TRBJ2-7 | TRBV5-1 | - | TGCGCCAGCAGCTTGCATGCAGCAGGTTACGAGCAGTACTTC | CASSLHAAGYEQYF
few | TRBJ1-6 | TRBV12-3/TRBV12-4 | TRBD1 | TGTGCCAGCAGTCACACAGGGGATAATTCACCCCTCCACTTT | CASSHTGDNSPLHF
many | TRBJ2-7 | TRBV5-1 | - | TGCGCCAGCACCCCTGGGGGTACCTACGAGCAGTACTTC | CASTPGGTYEQYF
- | TRBJ2-1 | TRBV5-1 | TRBD2 | TGCGCCAGCAGCTTTAGCGGGGGCCACAATGAGCAGTTCTTC | CASSFSGGHNEQFF
few | TRBJ1-1 | TRBV12-3/TRBV12-4 | - | TGTGCCAGCAGTCCAACAGGGTTTTGGGCGAACACTGAAGCTTTCTTT | CASSPTGFWANTEAFF
few | TRBJ1-6 | TRBV28 | - | TGTGCCAGCAGTTCCCTCCTTACACCCCTCCACTTT | CASSSLLTPLHF
few | TRBJ2-2 | TRBV6-1 | - | TGTGCCAGCAGTGAACAAGTGGCCGGGGAGCTGTTTTTT | CASSEQVAGELFF
- | TRBJ2-7 | TRBV4-2 | TRBD1 | TGTGCCAGCAGCCAAGTAACGGCAGGGGGAGTTCCCTACGAGCAGTACTTC | CASSQVTAGGVPYEQYF
- | TRBJ2-7 | TRBV3-1 | - | TGTGCCAGCACCACAACTACCAGGGCGGGCGAGCAGTACTTC | CASTTTTRAGEQYF
- | TRBJ2-7 | TRBV12-3/TRBV12-4 | TRBD2 | TGTGCCAGCAGTTTCCCTAGCGGGGGTACCTACGAGCAGTACTTC | CASSFPSGGTYEQYF
- | TRBJ2-1 | TRBV12-3/TRBV12-4 | - | TGTGCCAGCACCTTACCAGTAGCGAATGAGCAGTTCTTC | CASTLPVANEQFF
many | TRBJ2-7 | TRBV6-5 | - | TGTGCCAGCAGTTACTCCAGGGGCGGCGAGCAGTACTTC | CASSYSRGGEQYF
few | TRBJ2-7 | TRBV20-1 | TRBD1 | TGCAGTGCTACAGTTGACAGGGGAAAATACGAGCAGTACTTC | CSATVDRGKYEQYF
- | TRBJ2-5 | TRBV28 | - | TGTGCCAGCAGTACTAGGGAGGCCCAGTACTTC | CASSTREAQYF
many | TRBJ1-2 | TRBV6-2/TRBV6-3 | - | TGTGCCAGCAGTTCGACGACGGAGTATGGCTACACCTTC | CASSSTTEYGYTF
- | TRBJ2-4 | TRBV27 | TRBD1 | TGTGCCAGCAACCTGACAGGGCCCGGAAACATTCAGTACTTC | CASNLTGPGNIQYF
few | TRBJ2-2 | TRBV7-9 | TRBD1 | TGTGCCAGCAGCGATACCGGGACAGTTAACACCGGGGAGCTGTTTTTT | CASSDTGTVNTGELFF
- | TRBJ1-2 | TRBV7-2 | - | TGTGCCAGCAGCTCCCTTAACTTTGTCGGCTACACCTTC | CASSSLNFVGYTF
many | TRBJ2-2 | TRBV7-2 | - | TGTGCCAGCAGGCCACTAGTGGGGTACGGGGAGCTGTTTTTT | CASRPLVGYGELFF
- | TRBJ2-3 | TRBV12-3/TRBV12-4 | TRBD1 | TGTGCCAGCAGTCTACAGGGGAGCACAGATACGCAGTATTTT | CASSLQGSTDTQYF
- | TRBJ2-5 | TRBV19 | - | TGTGCCAGTGGTAATACGGAGTTCGGGGAGACCCAGTACTTC | CASGNTEFGETQYF
many | TRBJ2-1 | TRBV2 | TRBD2 | TGTGCCAGCGGGGGGCTAGCGGGTTTCAATGAGCAGTTCTTC | CASGGLAGFNEQFF
many | TRBJ2-1 | TRBV29-1 | - | TGCAGCGTTGAATGGACCCGTGAGCAGTTCTTC | CSVEWTREQFF
many | TRBJ1-2 | TRBV5-1 | - | TGCGCCAGCAGCTTGGCCAAGGGGGAGCCTAACTATGGCTACACCTTC | CASSLAKGEPNYGYTF
many | TRBJ2-7 | TRBV21-1 | - | TGTGCCAGCAGTCCTTTGGGGTCCTACGAGCAGTACTTC | CASSPLGSYEQYF
many | TRBJ1-2 | TRBV3-1 | - | TGTGCCAGCAGCCAAGTCCCAATGGACGGTGGCTACACCTTC | CASSQVPMDGGYTF
many | TRBJ2-1 | TRBV7-6 | - | TGTGCCAGCAGCTTAGAGGCGGTTTCCTACAATGAGCAGTTCTTC | CASSLEAVSYNEQFF
- | TRBJ1-4 | TRBV5-1 | - | TGCGCCAGCAGCTTGGACGGAACAACTAATGAAAAACTGTTTTTT | CASSLDGTTNEKLFF
many | TRBJ1-4 | TRBV28 | - | TGTGCCAGCAGTCGGACGGGGGAAAAACTGTTTTTT | CASSRTGEKLFF
- | TRBJ1-1 | TRBV29-1 | TRBD1 | TGCAGCGTTAAGACAGGGGTCACTGAAGCTTTCTTT | CSVKTGVTEAFF